This T cell receptor beta chain derives from a study of blood T cell repertoires in COVID-19. This table comes from immunoSEQ multiplex PCR, and its TCRdb copy is limited to in-frame clones, with some not included. The data show 160,000 or so clones, with approximately 88% seen just once and approximately 4.1% held by the top ten. CDR3 length: 15 amino acids. CDR1 and CDR2 (germline): SGHRS, YFSETQ. Trimming pared 0 bases from V and 2 bases from J, leaving 9 bases between. This chain uses TRBV5-1 with TRBJ1-5, with D hard to call. The source of this sequence is a woman aged 60 to 75 who had recovered from COVID-19. Sequenced material: peripheral blood. The DNA of the CDR3 is TGCGCCAGCAGCTTGGCTGGGAGTGGCAATCAGCCCCAGCATTTT. This codes for CASSLAGSGNQPQHF. Full variable domain (remainder filled in from reference TRBV5-1 and TRBJ1-5): KAGVTQTPRYLIKTRGQQVTLSCSPISGHRSVSWYQQTPGQGLQFLFEYFSETQRNKGNFPGRFSGRQFSNSRSEMNVSTLELGDSALYLCASSLAGSGNQPQHFGDGTRLSIL.